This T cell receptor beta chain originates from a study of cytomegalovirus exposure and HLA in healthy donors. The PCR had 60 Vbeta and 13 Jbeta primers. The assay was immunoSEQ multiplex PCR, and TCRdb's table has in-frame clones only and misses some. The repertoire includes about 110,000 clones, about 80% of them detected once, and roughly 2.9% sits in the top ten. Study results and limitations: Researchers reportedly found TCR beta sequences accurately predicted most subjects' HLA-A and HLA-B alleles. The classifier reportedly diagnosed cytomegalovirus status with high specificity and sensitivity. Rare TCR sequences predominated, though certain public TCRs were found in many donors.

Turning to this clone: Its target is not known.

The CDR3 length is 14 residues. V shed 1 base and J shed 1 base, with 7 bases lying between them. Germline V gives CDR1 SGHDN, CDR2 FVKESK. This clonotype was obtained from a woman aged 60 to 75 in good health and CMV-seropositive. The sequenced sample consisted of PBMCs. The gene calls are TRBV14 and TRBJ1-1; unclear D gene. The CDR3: CASSQVRGNTEAFF. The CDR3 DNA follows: TGTGCCAGCAGCCAAGTCCGAGGGAACACTGAAGCTTTCTTT.